This T cell receptor beta chain was captured by sequencing in a study of T cell responses to AZD1222 COVID-19 vaccine. General study results and limits: Donor demographics were predominantly white British with a female majority; clonal diversity may be underestimated. Seropositive AZD1222 recipients at baseline numbered only six or seven.

About this clone itself: Antigen unknown.

Sequencing used immunoSEQ multiplex PCR; TCRdb keeps in-frame clones, though not all of them. The sample carries 90,000 to 120,000 clones, around 90% recorded once. CDR1 and CDR2 (germline): MNHEY, SVGAGI. V was trimmed by 5 bases and J by 3 bases, leaving 16 bases between them. The CDR3 spans 15 residues. The genes are TRBV6-5 and TRBJ1-1; D call uncertain. This TCR was sampled from an adult in good health. This specimen consisted of peripheral blood, obtained on day 0 of AZD1222 vaccination. The CDR3 here is CASSPGWGSDTEAFF. The CDR3 coding sequence is TGTGCCAGCAGTCCCGGTTGGGGTTCGGACACTGAAGCTTTCTTT.